Listed here are 20 T cell receptor beta chains from one sample, sequenced in a study of tumor-infiltrating lymphocytes in oesophageal squamous cell carcinoma (dated by TCRdb to 2016 to 2017). Libraries were prepared through PCR. Sequencing was carried out with an Illumina HiSeq 2000. TCRdb itself trimmed the public reads at Q25 with fastp, ran MiXCR and retained productive beta chains. Every CDR3 protein is listed once, alongside the most common genes and DNA of its rows. Here the sample has tens of thousands of distinct CDR3 sequences; about a third occur a single time. The ten most abundant clones make up about a fifth of the sample. Sequencing input: esophageal tumor tissue. The receptor source for this set is a female donor with esophageal squamous cell carcinoma.

This clonotype was observed at least ten times. The chain uses TRBV18 and TRBJ2-1; 7 nucleotides agree with TRBD1. TRBJ2-7 matches the DNA end more closely, so the J call is doubtful. CDR1 and CDR2 from the germline V gene are KGHSH and LQKENI. This CDR3 has 14 amino acids. The CDR3 sequence: CASSPGQVSYEQYF. CDR3 coding DNA: TGTGCCAGCTCACCCGGACAGGTCTCCTACGAGCAGTACTTC.

This clonotype has only a few counts. Because the CDR3 is missing its conserved closing phenylalanine or tryptophan, this is likely a read error. The limits of the CDR3 on the DNA are not certain, so only TCRdb's listed CDR3 is given. The chain links TRBV6-1 to TRBJ2-1; TRBD1, the table's D call, was not compared with the DNA. The germline CDR1 and CDR2 sequences are MNHNS and SASEGT. The CDR3 is 17 amino acids long, termini counted. CDR3 amino acids: CASSMVEGASYGYTFGS.

The CDR3 sequence is CASSRTSGSYNEQFF. The CDR3 bases are TGTGCCAGCAGCAGAACTAGCGGGAGCTACAATGAGCAGTTCTTC. The V call is TRBV5-4, the J call TRBJ2-5, with TRBD2 identical over 11 bases. The DNA matches TRBJ2-1 better at its end, which makes the J call doubtful. The CDR3 is made up of 15 amino acids. In germline, CDR1 is SGHNT, CDR2 YYREEE (reference sequence).

This clonotype is judged medium-sized. The rearrangement uses TRBV7-9 and TRBJ1-1; tentative D call: TRBD1 (5 bases). The ends were cut back, 5 bases at V and 1 base at J, with 14 bases in the middle. This CDR3 has 15 residues. Per the germline V gene, CDR1 is SEHNR and CDR2 is FQNEAQ (reference sequence). The CDR3, as DNA: TGTGCCAGCAGCCCCCCCAGGGAATCGAACACTGAAGCTTTCTTT. Encoded protein: CASSPPRESNTEAFF.

This clonotype was detected a few times. J is TRBJ2-7 and V is TRBV4-1, with a possible D match to TRBD1 (6 bases). V shed 1 base and J shed 4 bases, with 11 bases lying between them. The CDR3 sequence is 14 residues long. Germline CDR1 is MGHRA and CDR2 is YSYEKL. This chain's CDR3 is CASSQVLGGYEQYF. The CDR3 DNA follows: TGCGCCAGCAGCCAAGTTCTAGGGGGATACGAGCAGTACTTC.

This clonotype was seen many times. One junction end disagrees with the germline gene, perhaps due to a read error. The chain carries TRBV5-6 and TRBJ1-6; 10 bases match TRBD1. Germline CDR1 is SGHDT and CDR2 is YYEEEE. The CDR3 runs to 17 residues. The CDR3 region has the DNA TGTGCCAGCAGCTTGGATCGGACAGGGGGTTTACGATCACCCCTCCACTTC. Encoded protein: CASSLDRTGGLRSPLHF.

V usage is TRBV20-1 and J usage is TRBJ2-1; 7 nucleotides agree with TRBD1. The better agreement between TRBJ2-7 and the DNA end casts doubt on the J call. This CDR3 has 15 amino acids. Germline loops: CDR1 DFQATT, CDR2 SNEGSKA (reference sequence). The DNA for the CDR3 is TGCAGTGCGTCGGGTCTAGGACAGGCCTACAATGAGCAGTACTTC. Translated, it gives CSASGLGQAYNEQYF.

The CDR3 loop is CASSPGWVGAFF. DNA of the CDR3: TGTGCCAGCAGCCCCGGTTGGGTGGGAGCTTTCTTT. The V gene is TRBV6-2 or TRBV6-3, the J gene TRBJ1-1; D not resolved. V dropped 6 bases and J dropped 10 bases, with 15 bases sitting between them. Per the germline V gene, CDR1 is MNHEY and CDR2 is SVGEGT. The length of the CDR3 is 12 residues.

In its sample, this clonotype was seen many times. The J gene is TRBJ1-2, the V gene TRBV28; possibly TRBD1 for D (5 bases). Germline V lookup: CDR1 MDHEN, CDR2 SYDVKM. Trimming removed 4 bases from V and 4 bases from J, with 10 bases in between. This CDR3 spans 13 amino acids. This chain's CDR3 is CASSYQGSYGYTF. CDR3 DNA: TGTGCCAGCAGTTACCAGGGATCCTATGGCTACACCTTC.

This clonotype was seen at least ten times. The chain recombines TRBV12-3 or TRBV12-4 with TRBJ1-3; tentative D call: TRBD1 (5 bases). Between the trimmed V and J ends, which lost 3 bases and 0 bases, there was a span of 12 bases. The CDR3 covers 16 residues. The CDR3 nucleotides read TGTGCCAGCAGTTTGATCGGGGGAACCTCTGGAAACACCATATATTTT. It encodes CASSLIGGTSGNTIYF.

The rearrangement uses TRBV7-2 and TRBJ2-5; 8 nucleotides agree with TRBD2. This CDR3 comprises 16 residues. V trimming: 5 bases; J trimming: 3 bases; junction bases outside the gene matches: 11. Germline lookup yields CDR1 SGHTA and CDR2 FQGNSA. Written as DNA, the CDR3 is TGTGCCAGCAGCCGCGGACTCGGAGCGGGGGAAGAGACCCAGTACTTC. It specifies CASSRGLGAGEETQYF.

In this sample, this clonotype turned up many times. The rearrangement links TRBV2 to TRBJ2-5; 10 bases are a match to TRBD2. V shed 6 bases, J shed 3 bases, and the junction held 1 base outside the gene matches. The CDR3 spans 13 residues. CDR1 and CDR2 (germline): SNHLY, FYNNEI. CDR3 DNA: TGTGCCAGCAGCGGACTAGCGGAAGAGACCCAGTACTTC. Translation gives CASSGLAEETQYF.

The V gene is TRBV7-6, the J gene TRBJ2-6; no reliable D call. The length of the CDR3 is 10 residues. V shed 4 bases and J shed 18 bases, with 10 bases lying between them. CDR1 and CDR2 (germline): SGHVS, FNYEAQ. The CDR3 loop is CASSSFRRTF. The CDR3 nucleotides are TGTGCCAGCAGCTCCTTCCGGCGGACTTTC.

In its sample, this clonotype is medium-sized (0.01 to 0.1%). One end of the junction is discordant with germline, which a read error may explain. The chain employs TRBV7-7 and TRBJ2-1, with TRBD2 matching 12 bases. Per germline, CDR1 SSHAT and CDR2 FNYEAQ (reference sequence). The CDR3 has 13 amino acids. CDR3 DNA: TGTGCTAGCAGCGAAGGACTAGCGGGAGAGCAGTTCTTC. Translation gives CASSEGLAGEQFF.

This clonotype showed up many times. This chain connects TRBV7-3 to TRBJ2-1; D not certain. Per germline, CDR1 SGHTA and CDR2 FQGTGA. This CDR3 spans 13 amino acids. V was trimmed by 0 bases and J by 7 bases, leaving 7 bases between them. CDR3 bases: TGTGCCAGCAGCTTAACTGCCGGTAATGAGCAGTTCTTC. Amino acid sequence: CASSLTAGNEQFF. Full variable domain (missing parts from reference TRBV7-3 and TRBJ2-1): GAGVSQTPSNKVTEKGKYVELRCDPISGHTALYWYRQSLGQGPEFLIYFQGTGAADDSGLPNDRFFAVRPEGSVSTLKIQRTERGDSAVYLCASSLTAGNEQFFGPGTRLTVL.

Comments on this clonotype: A read error may account for a junction end that differs from germline. The genes are TRBV7-2 and TRBJ2-5; D may correspond to TRBD1 or TRBD2 (5 bases each). The CDR3 runs to 14 residues. Germline values: CDR1 SGHTA, CDR2 FQGNSA. The CDR3 is CASSRDGANSPLHF. CDR3 sequence (DNA): TGTGCCAGCAGCAGGGACGGTGCTAATTCACCCCTCCACTTC.

This clonotype is labeled as medium-sized. The chain has TRBV12-3 or TRBV12-4 and TRBJ1-2; tentatively, D is TRBD1 (5 bases). Between the trimmed V and J ends, which lost 4 bases and 8 bases, there was a span of 8 bases. This CDR3 comprises 11 residues. The CDR3 is CASSSGYGYTF. As DNA, the CDR3 is TGTGCCAGCAGTTCAGGGTACGGCTACACCTTC.

This clonotype was seen repeatedly, ten times or more. The chain recombines TRBV28 with TRBJ1-2, with 9 bases aligning to TRBD1. The CDR3 is 15 amino acids. Germline-derived CDR1 and CDR2 are MDHEN and SYDVKM. Trimming at V came to 6 bases and at J to 0 bases, leaving 5 bases not matched to a gene. The chain's CDR3 is CASRGTGSTNYGYTF. The CDR3 bases are TGTGCCAGCAGGGGGACAGGGTCAACTAACTATGGCTACACCTTC.

This chain uses TRBV5-6 with TRBJ2-3; D not certain. V dropped 1 base and J dropped 5 bases, with 8 bases sitting between them. Germline CDR1 SGHDT, CDR2 YYEEEE. The CDR3 spans 13 residues. CDR3 sequence: CASSLYFEDTQYF. The DNA of the CDR3 is TGTGCCAGCAGCTTGTATTTTGAAGATACGCAGTATTTT.

J is TRBJ1-1 and V is TRBV30, with a weak D call TRBD1 (5 bases). There are 14 residues in the CDR3. The germline CDR1 and CDR2 sequences are GTSNPN and SVGIG (reference sequence). V was clipped by 7 bases and J by 1 base, with 16 bases between them. DNA of the CDR3: TGTGCCTTCCAGCCTTTGAGGGGGAACACTGAAGCTTTCTTT. This codes for CAFQPLRGNTEAFF.